The count of the clone carrying this TCR beta chain is one. These data are taken from a study of blood T cell repertoires in COVID-19. At the level of the study: From the United States, Italy and Spain came samples of acute and convalescent COVID-19.

J was trimmed by 0 bases and V by 4 bases; bases with no gene match: 13. The CDR3 extends over 17 amino acids. Per the germline V gene, CDR1 is SGHRS and CDR2 is YFSETQ. This study enrolled people aged about 18 to 90 from around 26 US geographic areas. Under the authors' procedure: It was from reference gene primer amplification that nucleated cell counts were estimated. Produced via immunoSEQ multiplex PCR; TCRdb's table is partial and in-frame only. The DNA was the basis for D and trimming; V, J and clone size are from that table. The table shows about 190,000 clones, with about 88% occurring only once.

This receptor was taken from a woman in her twenties or thirties who had recovered from COVID-19. The chain is built from TRBV5-1 and TRBJ2-7, with 7 bases fitting TRBD2. The specimen was PBMCs or T cells enriched from blood (not recorded which). CDR3 region: CASSAGVLRDHSYEQYF. DNA for the CDR3: TGCGCCAGCAGCGCGGGGGTATTGCGGGATCACTCCTACGAGCAGTACTTC.